This TCR beta chain was identified during a study of blood T cells in healthy people across ages. This clonotype was detected only a few times. Germline assignment: CDR1 SGHTA and CDR2 FQGNSA. V was trimmed by 1 base and J by 5 bases, leaving 14 bases between them. CDR3 length: 16 amino acids. The use of a sample-barcoded 5' primer and a J-beta primer mix characterized a second PCR of about 6 to 12 cycles. Each cDNA molecule received a tag from a template-switch adaptor that had 12 random nucleotides. TCRdb reanalysed the 5' RACE reads using MiXCR and keeps one entry per CDR3 protein. The data hold just over 1 million distinct CDR3 sequences, with 35% to 50% observed a single time.

Sequencing was performed on blood. The receptor was isolated from a woman aged 55-70 years in good health. V and J are TRBV7-2 and TRBJ2-2, with TRBD1 as a possible D gene (6 bases). CDR3 sequence reads: CASSLDEGVVTGELFF. The CDR3 DNA is TGTGCCAGCAGCTTAGATGAGGGGGTTGTGACCGGGGAGCTGTTTTTT.